Listed below are T cell receptor beta chains from one sample, sequenced in a study of T-cell memory formation after mild COVID-19. TCRdb passed the 5' RACE reads through MiXCR, listing each CDR3 protein once. The data hold more than 100,000 distinct CDR3 sequences, with approximately 17% observed a single time. The sequencing input was PBMCs or a T cell subset sorted from them (not recorded which). These receptors were taken from a man aged 18 to 29 who had mild COVID-19 (a few samples of this study predate the infection). Cell type and time point are not known. Each CDR3 is given with its conserved first and last residue. The D gene is left open where the match is weak. Not all rows give a size; the values are once, few, many and, for expanded clones, a class.

clone_size j_call v_call d_call cdr3_aa cdr3_nt
few TRBJ1-1 TRBV7-2 - CASSQRHPMNTEAFF TGTGCCAGCAGCCAGCGTCACCCCATGAACACTGAAGCTTTCTTT
- TRBJ1-2 TRBV12-3/TRBV12-4 - CASSLDLANYGYTF TGTGCCAGCAGTTTAGATTTGGCTAACTATGGCTACACCTTC
- TRBJ1-3 TRBV6-2/TRBV6-3 - CASSRQGGVSGNTIYF TGTGCCAGCAGTCGTCAGGGTGGGGTCTCTGGAAACACCATATATTTT
few TRBJ2-5 TRBV5-1 - CASSPSGEETQYF TGCGCCAGCAGCCCCTCTGGGGAGGAGACCCAGTACTTC
many TRBJ2-4 TRBV5-6 - CASSLWARNIQYF TGTGCCAGCAGCTTGTGGGCCAGAAACATTCAGTACTTC
- TRBJ1-6 TRBV6-2/TRBV6-3 - CASRPIQDPYSPLHF TGTGCCAGCAGGCCGATCCAAGACCCTTATTCACCCCTCCACTTT
- TRBJ1-5 TRBV4-1 - CASSQPMGGNQPQHF TGCGCCAGCAGCCAACCTATGGGAGGGAATCAGCCCCAGCATTTT
few TRBJ2-1 TRBV11-2 - CASSLDRSEQFF TGTGCCAGCAGCTTAGATCGCTCAGAGCAGTTCTTC
few TRBJ2-5 TRBV4-1 TRBD2 CASSQVAGVQETQYF TGCGCCAGCAGCCAAGTAGCGGGGGTACAAGAGACCCAGTACTTC
- TRBJ2-1 TRBV12-3/TRBV12-4 TRBD1 CASSTRQGSYNEQFF TGTGCCAGCAGTACTCGACAGGGCTCCTACAATGAGCAGTTCTTC
few TRBJ2-7 TRBV27 TRBD1 CASSLSDRIYEQYF TGTGCCAGCAGTTTATCGGACAGGATCTACGAGCAGTACTTC
- TRBJ2-1 TRBV6-1 TRBD2 CASSEGRAGVIHEQFF TGTGCCAGCAGTGAAGGGAGGGCGGGGGTAATCCATGAGCAGTTCTTC
few TRBJ2-3 TRBV4-2 TRBD1 CASSQTGTNLFSTDTQYF TGTGCCAGCAGCCAGACAGGGACGAACCTATTTAGCACAGATACGCAGTATTTT